The subject of this entry is one T cell receptor (beta chain). These data originate in a study of shared clonotypes between healthy human individuals. This CDR3 has 15 residues. In germline, CDR1 is SNHLY, CDR2 FYNNEI. V lost 6 bases, J lost 7 bases, and 22 bases lay in between. The authors loaded about 200 ng DNA, around 32,000 T cell genomes, into sorted-subset replicate PCRs. Sequencing used immunoSEQ multiplex PCR; TCRdb keeps in-frame clones, though not all of them. The sample contains roughly 2.2 million clones, roughly 93% of which appear only once. The V gene is TRBV2, the J gene TRBJ2-7; D may be TRBD1 (6 bases). The material sequenced was naive CD4+ T cells from PBMCs. This sample's subset: CD45RA+ positively selected. This sequence was found in a man between 18 and 29 years old in good health. Some clones in this sample may be carry-over from other donors' samples. The DNA for the CDR3 is TGTGCCAGCAGCCAGGGGCGCGTGCCCCGAGGAGAGCAGTACTTC. It encodes CASSQGRVPRGEQYF.